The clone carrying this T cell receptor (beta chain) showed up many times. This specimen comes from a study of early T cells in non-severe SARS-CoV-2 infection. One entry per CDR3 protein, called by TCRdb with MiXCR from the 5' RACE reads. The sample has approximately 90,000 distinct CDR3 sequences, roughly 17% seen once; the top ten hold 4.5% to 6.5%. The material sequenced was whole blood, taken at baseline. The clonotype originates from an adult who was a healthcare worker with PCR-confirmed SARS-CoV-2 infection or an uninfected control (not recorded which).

The CDR3 sequence is CASSNRDRFYEQYF. The CDR3 region has the DNA TGTGCCAGCAGTAACCGGGACAGATTCTACGAGCAGTACTTC. The rearrangement uses TRBV6-6 and TRBJ2-7, with 7 nucleotides matching TRBD1. The CDR3 has 14 residues. Germline V CDR1 and CDR2: MNHNY, SVGAGI (reference sequence). Trimming took 5 bases from V and 3 from J; bases not matched to a gene: 7.